The clone carrying this T cell receptor (beta chain) has ten or more counts. Antigen unknown. These data originate in a study of blood T cells in healthy people across ages. Isolating PBMCs gave at least 6.5 million of these cells per sample. Study-wide results and caveats: Both higher diversity and more naive CD4+ cells marked long-lived donors when set against aged donors. The unknown donor CMV status may have confounded expanded clonotype changes. With age, beta diversity per million T cells declined roughly linearly, significantly by approximately 40.

Germline CDR1 reads MGHDK; CDR2 reads SYGVNS. V was trimmed by 3 bases and J by 0 bases, leaving 9 bases between them. The CDR3 has 16 amino acids. The use of a sample-barcoded 5' primer and a J-beta primer mix characterized a second PCR of about 7 to 12 cycles. TCRdb processed the 5' RACE reads anew with MiXCR; each CDR3 protein has one entry. The data contain roughly 1.5 million distinct CDR3 sequences, about 42% of them singletons. V and J are TRBV25-1 and TRBJ2-6; unclear D gene. The receptor comes from a woman aged 18-29 years in good health. Sequencing was performed on blood. CDR3 nucleotides: TGTGCCAGCAGTGAGACGGTTAGCTCTGGGGCCAACGTCCTGACTTTC. Its translation is CASSETVSSGANVLTF. Together with reference TRBV25-1 and TRBJ2-6, the CDR3 gives the full variable domain: EADIYQTPRYLVIGTGKKITLECSQTMGHDKMYWYQQDPGMELHLIHYSYGVNSTEKGDLSSESTVSRIRTEHFPLTLESARPSHTSQYLCASSETVSSGANVLTFGAGSRLTVL.